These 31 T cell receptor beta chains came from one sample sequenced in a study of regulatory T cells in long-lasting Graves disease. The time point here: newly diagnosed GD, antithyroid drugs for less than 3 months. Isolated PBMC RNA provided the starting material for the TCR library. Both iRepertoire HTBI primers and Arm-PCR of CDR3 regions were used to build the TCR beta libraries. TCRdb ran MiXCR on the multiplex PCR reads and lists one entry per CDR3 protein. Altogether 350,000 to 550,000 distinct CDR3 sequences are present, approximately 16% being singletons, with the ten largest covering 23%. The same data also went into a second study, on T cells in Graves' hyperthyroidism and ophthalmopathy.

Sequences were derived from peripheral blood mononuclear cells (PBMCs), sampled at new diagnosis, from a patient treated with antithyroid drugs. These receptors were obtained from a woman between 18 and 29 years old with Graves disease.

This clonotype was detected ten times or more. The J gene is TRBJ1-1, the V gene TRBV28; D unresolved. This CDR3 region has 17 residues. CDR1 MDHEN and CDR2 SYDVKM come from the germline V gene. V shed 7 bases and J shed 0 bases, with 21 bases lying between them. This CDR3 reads CASTPPSRVWMNTEAFF. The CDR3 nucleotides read TGTGCCAGCACCCCCCCTTCGAGGGTATGGATGAACACTGAAGCTTTCTTT.

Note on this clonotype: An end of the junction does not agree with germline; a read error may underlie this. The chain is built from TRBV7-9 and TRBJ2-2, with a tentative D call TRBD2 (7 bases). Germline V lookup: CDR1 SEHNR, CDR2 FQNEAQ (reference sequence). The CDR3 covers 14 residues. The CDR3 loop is CASSLVRQTGGLLF. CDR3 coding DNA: TGTGCCAGCAGCTTAGTCCGACAGACCGGGGGGCTGCTTTTT.

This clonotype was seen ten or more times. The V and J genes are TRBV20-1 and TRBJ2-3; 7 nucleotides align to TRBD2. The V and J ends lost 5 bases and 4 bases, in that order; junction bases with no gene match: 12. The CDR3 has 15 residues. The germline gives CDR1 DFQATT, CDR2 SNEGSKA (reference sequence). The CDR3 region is CSASWGAGRADTQYF. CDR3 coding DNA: TGCAGTGCTTCCTGGGGAGCGGGGAGGGCAGATACGCAGTATTTT.

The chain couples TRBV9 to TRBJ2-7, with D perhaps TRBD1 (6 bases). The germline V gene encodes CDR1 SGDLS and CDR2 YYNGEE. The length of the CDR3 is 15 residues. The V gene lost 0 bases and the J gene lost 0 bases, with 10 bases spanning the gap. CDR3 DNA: TGTGCCAGCAGCGTAGAAACAGGGAGCTCCTACGAGCAGTACTTC. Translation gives CASSVETGSSYEQYF. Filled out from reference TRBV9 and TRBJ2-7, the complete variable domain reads DSGVTQTPKHLITATGQRVTLRCSPRSGDLSVYWYQQSLDQGLQFLIQYYNGEERAKGNILERFSAQQFPDLHSELNLSSLELGDSALYFCASSVETGSSYEQYFGPGTRLTVT.

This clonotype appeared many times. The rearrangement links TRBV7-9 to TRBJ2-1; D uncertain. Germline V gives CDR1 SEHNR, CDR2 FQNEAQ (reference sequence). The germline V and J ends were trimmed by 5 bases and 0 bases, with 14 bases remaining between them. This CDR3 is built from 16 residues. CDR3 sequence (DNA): TGTGCCAGCAGCCCCCGGACCCCCGACTCCTACAATGAGCAGTTCTTC. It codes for CASSPRTPDSYNEQFF. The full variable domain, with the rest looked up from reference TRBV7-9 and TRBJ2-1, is DTGVSQNPRHKITKRGQNVTFRCDPISEHNRLYWYRQTLGQGPEFLTYFQNEAQLEKSRLLSDRFSAERPKGSFSTLEIQRTEQGDSAMYLCASSPRTPDSYNEQFFGPGTRLTVL.

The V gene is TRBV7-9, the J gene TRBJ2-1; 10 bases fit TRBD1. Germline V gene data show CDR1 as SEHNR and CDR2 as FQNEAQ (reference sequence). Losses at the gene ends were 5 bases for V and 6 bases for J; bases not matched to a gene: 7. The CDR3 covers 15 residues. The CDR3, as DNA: TGTGCCAGCAGCACCTCCGGGACAGGGGCCAATGAGCAGTTCTTC. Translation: CASSTSGTGANEQFF.

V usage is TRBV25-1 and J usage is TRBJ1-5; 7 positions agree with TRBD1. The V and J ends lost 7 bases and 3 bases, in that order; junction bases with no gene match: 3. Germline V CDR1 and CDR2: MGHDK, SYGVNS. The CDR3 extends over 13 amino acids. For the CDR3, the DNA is TGTGCCAGCAAAGGGACAGACAATCAGCCCCAGCATTTT. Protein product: CASKGTDNQPQHF.

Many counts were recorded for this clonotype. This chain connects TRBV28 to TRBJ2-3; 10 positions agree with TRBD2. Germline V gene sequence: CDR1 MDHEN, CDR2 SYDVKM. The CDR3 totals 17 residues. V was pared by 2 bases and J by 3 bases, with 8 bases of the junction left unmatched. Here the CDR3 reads CASSLPLAGVLTDTQYF. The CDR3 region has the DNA TGTGCCAGCAGTTTACCTCTAGCGGGAGTTCTGACAGATACGCAGTATTTT.

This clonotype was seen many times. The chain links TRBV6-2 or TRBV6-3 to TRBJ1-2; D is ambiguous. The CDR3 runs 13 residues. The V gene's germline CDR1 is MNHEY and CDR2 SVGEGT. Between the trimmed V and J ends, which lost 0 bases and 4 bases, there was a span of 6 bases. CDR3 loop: CASSYSPPYGYTF. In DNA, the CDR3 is TGTGCCAGCAGTTACTCGCCGCCCTATGGCTACACCTTC.

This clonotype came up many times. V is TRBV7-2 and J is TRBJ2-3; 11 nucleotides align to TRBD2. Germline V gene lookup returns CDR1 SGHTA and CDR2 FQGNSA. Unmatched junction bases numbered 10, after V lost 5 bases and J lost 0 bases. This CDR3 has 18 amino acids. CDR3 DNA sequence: TGTGCCAGCAGCAACCTAGCGGGAGGTTACTTAAGCACAGATACGCAGTATTTT. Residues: CASSNLAGGYLSTDTQYF.

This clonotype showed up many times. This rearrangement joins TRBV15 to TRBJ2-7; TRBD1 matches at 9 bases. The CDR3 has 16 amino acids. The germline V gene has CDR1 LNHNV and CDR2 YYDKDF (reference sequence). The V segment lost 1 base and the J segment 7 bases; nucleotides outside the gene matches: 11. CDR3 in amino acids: CATSRATGTGIGEQYF. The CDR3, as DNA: TGTGCCACCAGCAGAGCCACCGGGACAGGGATAGGGGAGCAGTACTTC.

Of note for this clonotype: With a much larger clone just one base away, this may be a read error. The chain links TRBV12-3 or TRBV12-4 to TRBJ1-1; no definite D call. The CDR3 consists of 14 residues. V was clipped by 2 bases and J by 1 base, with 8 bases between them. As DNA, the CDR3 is TGTGCCAGCAGTTTAAGGGCAGAGAACACTGAAGCTTTCTTT. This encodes CASSLRAENTEAFF.

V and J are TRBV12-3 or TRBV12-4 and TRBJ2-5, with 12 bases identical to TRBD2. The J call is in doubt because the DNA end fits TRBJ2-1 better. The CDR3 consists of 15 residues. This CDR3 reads CASSTGLAGGYEQFF. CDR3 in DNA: TGTGCCAGCAGTACGGGACTAGCGGGCGGTTATGAGCAGTTCTTC.

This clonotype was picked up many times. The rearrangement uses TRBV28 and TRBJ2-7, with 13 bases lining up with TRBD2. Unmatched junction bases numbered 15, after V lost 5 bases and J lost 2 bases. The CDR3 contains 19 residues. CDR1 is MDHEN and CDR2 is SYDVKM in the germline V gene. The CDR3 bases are TGTGCCAGCAGTCCAGGTATGGGACTAGCGGGACCTAGGGCCTACGAGCAGTACTTC. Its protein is CASSPGMGLAGPRAYEQYF.

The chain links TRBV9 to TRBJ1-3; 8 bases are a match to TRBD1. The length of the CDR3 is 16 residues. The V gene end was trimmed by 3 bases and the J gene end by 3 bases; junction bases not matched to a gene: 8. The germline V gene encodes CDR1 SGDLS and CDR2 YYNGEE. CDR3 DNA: TGTGCCAGCAGCGCGGGGGACAGGACTTATGGAAACACCATATATTTT. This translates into CASSAGDRTYGNTIYF.

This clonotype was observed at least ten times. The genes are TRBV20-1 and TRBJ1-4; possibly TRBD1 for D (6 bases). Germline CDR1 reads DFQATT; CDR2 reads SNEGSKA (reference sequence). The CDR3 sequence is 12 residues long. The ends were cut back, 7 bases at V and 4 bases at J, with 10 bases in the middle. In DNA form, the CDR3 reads TGCAGTGTCTGGACAGATAATGAAAAACTGTTTTTT. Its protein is CSVWTDNEKLFF.

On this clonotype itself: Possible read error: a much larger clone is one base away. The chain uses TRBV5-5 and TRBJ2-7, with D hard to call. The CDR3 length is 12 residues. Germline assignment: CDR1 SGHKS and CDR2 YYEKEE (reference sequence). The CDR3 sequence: CTSSADAYEQYF. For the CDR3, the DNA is TGTACCAGCAGCGCGGACGCCTACGAGCAGTACTTC. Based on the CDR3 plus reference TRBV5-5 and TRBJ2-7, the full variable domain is DAGVTQSPTHLIKTRGQQVTLRCSPISGHKSVSWYQQVLGQGPQFIFQYYEKEERGRGNFPDRFSARQFPNYSSELNVNALLLGDSALYLCTSSADAYEQYFGPGTRLTVT.

CDR3 residues: CASSLAYSGLLGEQFF. The CDR3 region has the DNA TGCGCCAGCAGCTTGGCCTATTCAGGGTTGTTAGGCGAGCAGTTCTTC. The gene calls are TRBV5-1 and TRBJ2-1; TRBD1 is a possible D gene (5 bases). Germline V gives CDR1 SGHRS, CDR2 YFSETQ. The V gene lost 0 bases and the J gene lost 10 bases, with 20 bases spanning the gap. The CDR3 is 16 residues long.

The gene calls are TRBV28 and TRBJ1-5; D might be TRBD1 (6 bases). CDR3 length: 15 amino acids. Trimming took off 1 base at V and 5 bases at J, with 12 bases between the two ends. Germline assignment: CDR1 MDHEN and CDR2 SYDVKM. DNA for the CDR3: TGTGCCAGCAGTTTATTGGAGGGGGAGCATCAGCCCCAGCATTTT. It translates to CASSLLEGEHQPQHF.

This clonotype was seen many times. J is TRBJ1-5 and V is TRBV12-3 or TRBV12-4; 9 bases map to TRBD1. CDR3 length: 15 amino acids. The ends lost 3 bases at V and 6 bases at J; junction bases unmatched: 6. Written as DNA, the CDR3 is TGTGCCAGCAGTTTTGCTACAGGGGGCGGTCAGCCCCAGCATTTT. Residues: CASSFATGGGQPQHF.

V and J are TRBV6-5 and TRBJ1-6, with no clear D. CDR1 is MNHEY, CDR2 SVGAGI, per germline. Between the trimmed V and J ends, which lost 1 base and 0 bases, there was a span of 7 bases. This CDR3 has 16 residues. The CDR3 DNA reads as TGTGCCAGCAGTTACTACGTGAGCTCCTATAATTCACCCCTCCACTTT. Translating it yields CASSYYVSSYNSPLHF.

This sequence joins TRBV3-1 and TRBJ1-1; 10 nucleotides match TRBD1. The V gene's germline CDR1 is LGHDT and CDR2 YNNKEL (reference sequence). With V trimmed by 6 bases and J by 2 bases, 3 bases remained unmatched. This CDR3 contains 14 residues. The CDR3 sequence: CASRGQGINTEAFF. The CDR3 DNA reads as TGTGCCAGCAGGGGACAGGGGATCAACACTGAAGCTTTCTTT.

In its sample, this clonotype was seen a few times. Here the CDR3 DNA reads TGTGCCAGCAGCGTAGAACTAAATAGGGACACAGATACGCAGTATTTT. Its protein product is CASSVELNRDTDTQYF. The chain recombines TRBV9 with TRBJ2-3, with D unclear. The CDR3 is 16 amino acids. Germline CDR1 and CDR2: SGDLS and YYNGEE. Trimming cost V 0 bases and J 2 bases, with 13 bases left between them. Full variable domain (remainder filled in from reference TRBV9 and TRBJ2-3): DSGVTQTPKHLITATGQRVTLRCSPRSGDLSVYWYQQSLDQGLQFLIQYYNGEERAKGNILERFSAQQFPDLHSELNLSSLELGDSALYFCASSVELNRDTDTQYFGPGTRLTVL.

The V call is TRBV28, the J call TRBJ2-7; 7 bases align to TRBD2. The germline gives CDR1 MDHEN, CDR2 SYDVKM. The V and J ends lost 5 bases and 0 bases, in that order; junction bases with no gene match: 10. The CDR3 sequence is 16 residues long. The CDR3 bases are TGTGCCAGCAGTAAACCAGCGGGGATCATCTCCTACGAGCAGTACTTC. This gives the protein CASSKPAGIISYEQYF.

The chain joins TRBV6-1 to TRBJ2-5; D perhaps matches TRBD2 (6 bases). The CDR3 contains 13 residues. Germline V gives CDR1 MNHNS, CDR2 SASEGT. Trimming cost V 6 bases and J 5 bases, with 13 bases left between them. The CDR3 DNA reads TGTGCCAGCAGGAGGAGCGCGGGGGAGACCCAGTACTTC. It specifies CASRRSAGETQYF.

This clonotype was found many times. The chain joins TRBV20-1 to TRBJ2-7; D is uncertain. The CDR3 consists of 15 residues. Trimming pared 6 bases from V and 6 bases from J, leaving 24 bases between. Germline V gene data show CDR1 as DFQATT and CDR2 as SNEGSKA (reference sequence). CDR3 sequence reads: CSAKGPGSGSREQYF. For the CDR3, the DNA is TGCAGTGCCAAAGGGCCAGGCAGTGGATCTCGCGAGCAGTACTTC.

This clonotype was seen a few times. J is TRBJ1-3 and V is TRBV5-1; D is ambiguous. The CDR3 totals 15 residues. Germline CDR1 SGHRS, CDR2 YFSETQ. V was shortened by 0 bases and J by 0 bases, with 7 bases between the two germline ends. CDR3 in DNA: TGCGCCAGCAGCTTGGATCCGTACTCTGGAAACACCATATATTTT. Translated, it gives CASSLDPYSGNTIYF.

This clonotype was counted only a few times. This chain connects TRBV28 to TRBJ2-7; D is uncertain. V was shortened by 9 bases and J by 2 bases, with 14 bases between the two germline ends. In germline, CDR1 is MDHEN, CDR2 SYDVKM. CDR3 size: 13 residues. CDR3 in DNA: TGTGCCAGTAGGAGAGAACCCGCCTACGAGCAGTACTTC. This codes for CASRREPAYEQYF.

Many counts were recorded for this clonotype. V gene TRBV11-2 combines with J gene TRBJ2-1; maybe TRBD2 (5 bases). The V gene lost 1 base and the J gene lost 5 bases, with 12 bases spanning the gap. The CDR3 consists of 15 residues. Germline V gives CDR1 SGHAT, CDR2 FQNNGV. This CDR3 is CASSLGTQTDNEQFF. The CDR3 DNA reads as TGTGCCAGCAGCTTAGGGACTCAAACCGACAATGAGCAGTTCTTC.

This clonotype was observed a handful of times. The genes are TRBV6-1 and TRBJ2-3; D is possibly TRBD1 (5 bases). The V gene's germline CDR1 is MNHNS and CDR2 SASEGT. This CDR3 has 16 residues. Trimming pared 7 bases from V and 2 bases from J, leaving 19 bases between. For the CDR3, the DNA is TGTGCCAGCAAGCGTACGACAGAAAGTTCCACAGATACGCAGTATTTT. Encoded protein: CASKRTTESSTDTQYF.

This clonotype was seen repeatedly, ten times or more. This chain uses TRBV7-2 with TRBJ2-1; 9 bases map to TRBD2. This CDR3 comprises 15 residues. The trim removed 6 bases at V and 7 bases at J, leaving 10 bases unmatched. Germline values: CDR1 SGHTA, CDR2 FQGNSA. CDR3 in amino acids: CASSSIAGVGNEQFF. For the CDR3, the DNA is TGTGCCAGCAGTTCAATAGCGGGAGTGGGGAATGAGCAGTTCTTC.